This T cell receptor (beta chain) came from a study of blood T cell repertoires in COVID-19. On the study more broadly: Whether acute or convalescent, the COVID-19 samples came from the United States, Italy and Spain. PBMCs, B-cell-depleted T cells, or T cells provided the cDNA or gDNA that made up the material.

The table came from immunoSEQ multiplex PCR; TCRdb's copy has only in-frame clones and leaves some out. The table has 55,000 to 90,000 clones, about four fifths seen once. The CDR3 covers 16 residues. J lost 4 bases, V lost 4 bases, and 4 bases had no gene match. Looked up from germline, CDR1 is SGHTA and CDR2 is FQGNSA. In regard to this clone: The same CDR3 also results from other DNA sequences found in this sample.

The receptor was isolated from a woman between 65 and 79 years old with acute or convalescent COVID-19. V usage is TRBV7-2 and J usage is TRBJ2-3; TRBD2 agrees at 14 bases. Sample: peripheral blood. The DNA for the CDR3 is TGTGCCAGCAGCTCCCGACTAGCGGGGGGGCCAGATACGCAGTATTTT. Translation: CASSSRLAGGPDTQYF. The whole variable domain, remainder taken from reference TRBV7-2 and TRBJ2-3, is GAGVSQSPSNKVTEKGKDVELRCDPISGHTALYWYRQSLGQGLEFLIYFQGNSAPDKSGLPSDRFSAERTGGSVSTLTIQRTQQEDSAVYLCASSSRLAGGPDTQYFGPGTRLTVL.